This TCR beta chain appears in the sequencing data of a study of shared clonotypes between healthy human individuals. Across the whole study: Each donor's CD8 memory used one plate, CD8 naive two, each CD4 subset three. General study results and limits: Donors were few, which limited the genetic and exposure-history diversity represented. Rarefaction revealed incomplete sorted-subset sequencing despite large depth.

Produced via immunoSEQ multiplex PCR; TCRdb's table is partial and in-frame only. The sample holds roughly 1,000,000 clones, around 78% seen once. In this sample, this clone turned up once. What it recognizes is unknown. The authors divided CD4+ cells into CD45RA+ naive and CD45RA-negative memory subsets. Germline loops: CDR1 MNHGY, CDR2 SAAAGT. The V and J ends lost 6 bases and 0 bases, in that order; junction bases with no gene match: 5. The CDR3 is 15 amino acids. The chain links TRBV6-8 to TRBJ2-7; 10 positions agree with TRBD2. Sequenced sample: memory CD4+ T cells from PBMCs. Specified subset: CD45RA-negative fraction. This clonotype was obtained from a man between 18 and 35 years old in good health. Some clones in this sample may be carry-over from other donors' samples. CDR3: CASRVLAGVSYEQYF. DNA for the CDR3: TGTGCCAGCAGGGTCCTAGCGGGAGTCTCCTACGAGCAGTACTTC.